This T cell receptor (beta chain) comes out of a study of Ad26.COV2.S vaccination and SARS-CoV-2 variants. Indicated treatment: 15 to 20 received Ad26.COV2.S at low or high dose, single or two shots; 5 received placebo; per-sample allocation not given. Sampling was performed 63 days after the first vaccine or placebo injection. The method was immunoSEQ multiplex PCR; TCRdb's version includes in-frame clones alone and lacks a portion of them. The table has hundreds of thousands of clones, about nine tenths seen once. Material: peripheral blood, obtained in a trial of Ad26.COV2.S vaccine versus placebo. The TCR was taken from a person aged 18-65 years who received the Ad26.COV2.S COVID-19 vaccine or a placebo.

This chain's CDR3 is CASSSPGSYGYTF. The CDR3 DNA reads TGTGCCAGTAGTAGTCCAGGGAGCTATGGCTACACCTTC. The chain uses TRBV19 and TRBJ1-2, with TRBD1 as a possible D gene (5 bases). The CDR3 is 13 residues long. The V and J ends lost 4 bases and 4 bases respectively, with 10 bases between them. CDR1 LNHDA and CDR2 SQIVND come from the germline V gene (reference sequence). The variable domain in full, with the rest retrieved from reference TRBV19 and TRBJ1-2, is DGGITQSPKYLFRKEGQNVTLSCEQNLNHDAMYWYRQDPGQGLRLIYYSQIVNDFQKGDIAEGYSVSREKKESFPLTVTSAQKNPTAFYLCASSSPGSYGYTFGSGTRLTVV.